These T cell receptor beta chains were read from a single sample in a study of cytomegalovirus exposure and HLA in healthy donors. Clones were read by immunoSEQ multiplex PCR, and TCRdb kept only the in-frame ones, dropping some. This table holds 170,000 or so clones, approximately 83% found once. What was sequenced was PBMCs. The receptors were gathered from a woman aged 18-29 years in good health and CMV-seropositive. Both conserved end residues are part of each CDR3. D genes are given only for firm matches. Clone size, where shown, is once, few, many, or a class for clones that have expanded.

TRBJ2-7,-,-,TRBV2,CASTVTGIFYSYEQYF,TGTGCCAGCACAGTTACAGGCATCTTTTACTCCTACGAGCAGTACTTC
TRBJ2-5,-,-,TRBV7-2,CASSKIQGQETQYF,TGTGCCAGCAGCAAAATCCAGGGGCAAGAGACCCAGTACTTC
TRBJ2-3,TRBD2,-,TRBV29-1,CSVAGVPTDTQYF,TGCAGCGTAGCGGGGGTTCCCACAGATACGCAGTATTTT
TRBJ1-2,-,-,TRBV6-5,CASSYFGDQNNYGYTF,TGTGCCAGCAGTTACTTCGGAGACCAAAATAACTATGGCTACACCTTC
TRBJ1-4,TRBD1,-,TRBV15,CATSRVLGTGSEKLFF,TGTGCCACCAGCAGAGTCCTTGGGACAGGGTCAGAAAAACTGTTTTTT
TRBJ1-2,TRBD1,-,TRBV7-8,CASSLRRDDRAEGYTF,TGTGCCAGCAGCTTAAGGCGAGATGACAGGGCGGAGGGCTACACCTTC
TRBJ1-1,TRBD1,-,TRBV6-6,CASRVDREFAEAFF,TGTGCCAGCAGGGTGGACAGGGAGTTTGCTGAAGCTTTCTTT
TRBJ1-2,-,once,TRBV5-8,CASSWIRQGLEYTF,TGTGCCAGCAGCTGGATTCGGCAGGGGTTGGAGTACACCTTC
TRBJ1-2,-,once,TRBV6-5,CASSWTANYGYTF,TGTGCCAGCAGTTGGACAGCTAACTATGGCTACACCTTC
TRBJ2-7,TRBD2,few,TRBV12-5,CASGLAGGYEQYF,TGTGCTAGTGGTTTAGCGGGGGGCTACGAGCAGTACTTC
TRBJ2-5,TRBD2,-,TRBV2,CASSTERGGGRETQYF,TGTGCCAGCAGTACTGAGCGGGGGGGCGGTCGAGAGACCCAGTACTTC
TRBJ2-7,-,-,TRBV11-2,CASSSTVHYEQYF,TGTGCCAGCAGCTCGACAGTACACTACGAGCAGTACTTC
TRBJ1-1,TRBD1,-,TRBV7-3,CASSPTGPMNTEAFF,TGTGCCAGCAGCCCGACAGGGCCCATGAACACTGAAGCTTTCTTT
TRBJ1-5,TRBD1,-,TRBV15,CATSLTGDRNQPQHF,TGTGCCACCAGTCTGACAGGGGATCGGAATCAGCCCCAGCATTTT
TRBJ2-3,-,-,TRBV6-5,CASSYSTGRTDTQYF,TGTGCCAGCAGTTACTCGACAGGGAGGACAGATACGCAGTATTTT
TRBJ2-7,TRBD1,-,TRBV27,CASSLTRGQGVGEQYF,TGTGCCAGCAGTCTGACCAGGGGACAGGGCGTGGGGGAGCAGTACTTC
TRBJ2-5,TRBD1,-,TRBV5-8,CASSLAVGTATETQYF,TGTGCCAGCAGCTTGGCCGTAGGGACAGCCACAGAGACCCAGTACTTC
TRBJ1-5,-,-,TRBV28,CASSLHGDSNQPQHF,TGTGCCAGCAGTTTACACGGAGATAGCAATCAGCCCCAGCATTTT
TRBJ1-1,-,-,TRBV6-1,CASSPSGRSGEAFF,TGTGCCAGCAGTCCCTCGGGGAGGTCCGGTGAAGCTTTCTTT
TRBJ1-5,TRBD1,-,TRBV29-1,CSVAGTGGQPQHF,TGCAGCGTTGCCGGGACAGGTGGTCAGCCCCAGCATTTT
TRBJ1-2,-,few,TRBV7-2,CASSPGRGGYGYTF,TGTGCCAGCAGCCCAGGGAGAGGGGGCTATGGCTACACCTTC
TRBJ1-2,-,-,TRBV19,CASNSGSGVGYTF,TGTGCCAGTAATAGTGGTAGCGGGGTTGGCTACACCTTC
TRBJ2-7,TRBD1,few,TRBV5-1,CASSPDRGNWYEQYF,TGCGCCAGCAGCCCCGACAGGGGAAACTGGTACGAGCAGTACTTC
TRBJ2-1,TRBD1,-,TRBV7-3,CASNDRGPGEQFF,TGTGCCAGCAACGACAGGGGTCCTGGTGAGCAGTTCTTC
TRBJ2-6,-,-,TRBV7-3,CASSFGQPSSGANVLTF,TGTGCCAGCAGCTTTGGACAGCCGAGCTCTGGGGCCAACGTCCTGACTTTC
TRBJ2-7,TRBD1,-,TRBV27,CASSLGWDSSTYEQYF,TGTGCCAGCAGTTTAGGGTGGGACAGTAGTACCTACGAGCAGTACTTC
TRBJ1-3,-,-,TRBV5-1,CASSDLTGIGNTIYF,TGCGCCAGCAGCGACTTGACAGGAATTGGAAACACCATATATTTT
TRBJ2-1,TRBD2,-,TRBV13,CASSLAGVSYNEQFF,TGTGCCAGCAGCCTGGCGGGGGTTTCCTACAATGAGCAGTTCTTC
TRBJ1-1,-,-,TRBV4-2,CASSQDGLSTEAFF,TGTGCCAGCAGCCAAGATGGCCTCTCCACTGAAGCTTTCTTT
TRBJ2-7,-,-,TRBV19,CASSLDQGTYEQYF,TGTGCCAGTTCATTAGATCAGGGGACCTACGAGCAGTACTTC
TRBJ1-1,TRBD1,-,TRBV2,CASSKMGQGNTEAFF,TGTGCCAGCAGTAAAATGGGACAGGGGAACACTGAAGCTTTCTTT
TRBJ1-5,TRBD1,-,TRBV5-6,CASSLGTGGAGSNQPQHF,TGTGCCAGCAGCTTAGGGACAGGGGGCGCGGGTAGCAATCAGCCCCAGCATTTT
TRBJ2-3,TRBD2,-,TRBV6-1,CASLSGGTSTDTQYF,TGTGCCAGCCTGAGCGGGGGAACTAGCACAGATACGCAGTATTTT
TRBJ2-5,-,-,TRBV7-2,CASSRDTQETQYF,TGTGCCAGCAGCCGGGACACCCAAGAGACCCAGTACTTC
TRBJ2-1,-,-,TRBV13,CASSSKTSSGYNEQFF,TGTGCCAGCAGCTCAAAAACTAGCTCCGGGTACAATGAGCAGTTCTTC
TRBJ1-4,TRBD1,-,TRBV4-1,CASSQIRDRGIRANEKLFF,TGCGCCAGCAGCCAAATCCGGGACAGGGGGATTAGGGCTAATGAAAAACTGTTTTTT
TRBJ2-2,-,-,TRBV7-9,CASSPSDGGANTGELFF,TGTGCCAGCAGCCCCTCCGATGGAGGGGCTAACACCGGGGAGCTGTTTTTT
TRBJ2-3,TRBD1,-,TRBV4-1,CASRGQGPDTQYF,TGCGCCAGCAGGGGACAGGGACCAGATACGCAGTATTTT
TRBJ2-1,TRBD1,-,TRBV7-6,CASSQVTGSNEQFF,TGTGCCAGCAGCCAGGTGACAGGGTCCAATGAGCAGTTCTTC
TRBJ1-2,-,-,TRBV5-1,CASSLSGKSGYTF,TGCGCCAGCAGCTTGTCGGGGAAAAGTGGCTACACCTTC
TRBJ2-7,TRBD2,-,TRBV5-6,CASSMVGLAGSYEQYF,TGTGCCAGCAGCATGGTGGGACTAGCGGGGTCTTACGAGCAGTACTTC
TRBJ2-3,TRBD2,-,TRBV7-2,CASSSGGRSDTQYF,TGTGCCAGCAGCTCCGGGGGGAGGTCAGATACGCAGTATTTT
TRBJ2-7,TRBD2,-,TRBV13,CASSSSSGGSYEQYF,TGTGCCAGCAGCTCATCTAGCGGGGGTTCCTACGAGCAGTACTTC
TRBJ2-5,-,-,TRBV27,CASSFGPRTTQETQYF,TGTGCCAGCAGTTTCGGCCCTCGAACTACCCAAGAGACCCAGTACTTC
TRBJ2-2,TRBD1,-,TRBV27,CASSLSGQGNTGELFF,TGTGCCAGCAGTTTATCGGGACAGGGAAACACCGGGGAGCTGTTTTTT
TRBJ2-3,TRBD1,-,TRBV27,CASRPGQGLLYTQYF,TGTGCCAGCAGACCCGGACAGGGGCTTTTGTATACGCAGTATTTT
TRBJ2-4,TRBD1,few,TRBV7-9,CASTPTGANIQYF,TGTGCCAGCACCCCGACAGGGGCGAACATTCAGTACTTC
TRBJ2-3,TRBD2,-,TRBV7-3,CASSRRTSGGVDTQYF,TGTGCCAGCAGCCGCCGGACTAGCGGGGGAGTAGATACGCAGTATTTT
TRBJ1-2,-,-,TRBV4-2,CASSQDLGGDYGYTF,TGTGCCAGCAGCCAAGATCTTGGGGGCGACTATGGCTACACCTTC
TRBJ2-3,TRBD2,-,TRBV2,CASRGGGASDTQYF,TGTGCCAGCAGAGGCGGGGGTGCTTCAGATACGCAGTATTTT
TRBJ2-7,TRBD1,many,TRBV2,CASSADRGYEQYF,TGTGCCAGCAGTGCGGACAGGGGCTACGAGCAGTACTTC
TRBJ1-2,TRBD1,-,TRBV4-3,CASSQERGAGGGYTF,TGCGCCAGCAGCCAAGAAAGAGGAGCAGGGGGTGGCTACACCTTC
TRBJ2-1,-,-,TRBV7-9,CASSGEASEQFF,TGTGCCAGCAGCGGGGAGGCCTCGGAGCAGTTCTTC
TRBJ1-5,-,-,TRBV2,CASNSRGGSQPQHF,TGTGCCAGCAATTCCAGGGGTGGTTCGCAGCCCCAGCATTTT
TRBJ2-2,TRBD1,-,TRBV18,CASSPGTGITGELFF,TGTGCCAGCTCACCCGGGACAGGGATCACCGGGGAGCTGTTTTTT
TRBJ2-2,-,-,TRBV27,CASSFGQGPPGELFF,TGTGCCAGCAGTTTTGGGCAGGGCCCCCCCGGGGAGCTGTTTTTT
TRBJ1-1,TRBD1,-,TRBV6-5,CASSLGTEAFF,TGTGCCAGCAGTTTGGGGACAGAGGCTTTCTTT
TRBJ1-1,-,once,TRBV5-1,CASSLISDSEAFF,TGCGCCAGCAGCTTGATATCAGATTCTGAAGCTTTCTTT
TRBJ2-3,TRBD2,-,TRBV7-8,CASSLARLAGGDTQYF,TGTGCCAGCAGCTTAGCGAGGCTAGCGGGGGGAGATACGCAGTATTTT
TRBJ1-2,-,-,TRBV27,CASSDYRAYGYTF,TGTGCCAGCAGTGACTACAGGGCCTATGGCTACACCTTC